The entry below describes one T cell receptor (beta chain). Antigen specificity is unknown. Germline loops: CDR1 MNHEY, CDR2 SMNVEV (reference sequence). This CDR3 is built from 17 residues. The V end was cut by 0 bases, the J end by 8 bases, with 22 bases between. Some clones are missing from TCRdb's copy, which holds only in-frame ones; the method was immunoSEQ multiplex PCR. The sample has about 180,000 clones, more than 75% seen once. The sample is drawn from a study of T cell responses to AZD1222 COVID-19 vaccine. General study points: Baseline serology detected seropositivity in only a handful of AZD1222 recipients. Reports say nearly half of spike-specific TCRs go after unmutated variant regions. Repertoires were sampled only after the peak T cell response.

The sequence derives from an adult who received the AZD1222 COVID-19 vaccine. The sample consisted of peripheral blood, taken 28 days after the second AZD1222 dose. This chain connects TRBV27 to TRBJ1-2, with D perhaps matching TRBD1 (5 bases). CDR3 amino acids: CASSLSGWTPTYEGYTF. The CDR3, as DNA: TGTGCCAGCAGTTTATCGGGGTGGACACCCACCTATGAAGGCTACACCTTC.